These 28 T cell receptor beta chains share one sample of origin, sequenced in a study of immune cell composition in non-small cell lung cancer. The normal lung sample lay at least 3 cm, and maximally far, from the tumour. Assay used: immunoSEQ multiplex PCR; TCRdb lists only in-frame clones, some missing. The sample has about 8,700 clones, about 68% seen once. Sequencing input: non-adjacent lung tissue. These receptors were collected from a human donor with non-small cell lung cancer.

The chain recombines TRBV5-1 with TRBJ2-7; 7 bases are a match to TRBD2. The J segment lost 2 bases and the V segment lost 4 bases, leaving 9 bases of the junction unmatched. The CDR3 is 15 residues long. In germline, CDR1 is SGHRS, CDR2 YFSETQ. The CDR3 here is CASSRGEGPTYEQYF. In DNA, the CDR3 is TGCGCCAGCAGCCGGGGGGAAGGTCCGACCTACGAGCAGTACTTC.

This clone was seen only a few times. The rearrangement joins TRBV5-4 to TRBJ2-7; 8 nucleotides agree with TRBD1. V gave up 0 bases and J gave up 3 bases; unmatched junction bases: 2. CDR1 is SGHNT and CDR2 is YYREEE in the germline V gene (reference sequence). The CDR3 covers 14 residues. The CDR3 sequence: CASSLDRGNYEQYF. The CDR3 region has the DNA TGTGCCAGCAGCTTGGACAGGGGGAACTACGAGCAGTACTTC. Variable domain in full (rest from reference TRBV5-4 and TRBJ2-7): ETGVTQSPTHLIKTRGQQVTLRCSSQSGHNTVSWYQQALGQGPQFIFQYYREEENGRGNFPPRFSGLQFPNYSSELNVNALELDDSALYLCASSLDRGNYEQYFGPGTRLTVT.

The sample holds a few counts of this clone. The genes are TRBV6-6 and TRBJ2-5, with a possible D match to TRBD1 (6 bases). CDR3 size: 13 residues. V dropped 4 bases and J dropped 5 bases, with 11 bases sitting between them. Germline CDR1 reads MNHNY; CDR2 reads SVGAGI (reference sequence). This chain's CDR3 is CASSFTGTETQYF. CDR3 sequence (DNA): TGTGCCAGCAGTTTCACAGGGACGGAGACCCAGTACTTC.

The chain is built from TRBV25-1 and TRBJ1-2, with D perhaps matching TRBD1 (5 bases). Germline V gene data show CDR1 as MGHDK and CDR2 as SYGVNS. CDR3 length equals 13 residues. Trimming left V 2 bases short and J 7 bases short, with 11 bases between. CDR3 protein: CASSESRASGYTF. Here the CDR3 DNA reads TGTGCCAGCAGTGAAAGCAGGGCGTCTGGCTACACCTTC.

This clone was seen only a few times. The chain carries TRBV6-5 and TRBJ2-7, with D tentatively TRBD2 (5 bases). In germline, CDR1 is MNHEY, CDR2 SVGAGI. The CDR3 is made up of 11 amino acids. Trimming took off 6 bases at V and 6 bases at J, with 9 bases between the two ends. CDR3 in DNA: TGTGCCAGCAGATCAGGAGGCGAGCAGTACTTC. Translation: CASRSGGEQYF.

The sample holds a few counts of this clone. V and J are TRBV11-2 and TRBJ1-6, with 10 nucleotides matching TRBD1. This CDR3 has 15 amino acids. CDR1 is SGHAT and CDR2 is FQNNGV in the germline V gene. Losses at the gene ends were 4 bases for V and 9 bases for J; bases not matched to a gene: 6. The CDR3 region has the DNA TGTGCCAGCAGCTCCCGGACAGGGGGAGGTTCACCCCTCCACTTT. Encoded protein: CASSSRTGGGSPLHF.

The V and J genes are TRBV9 and TRBJ2-7; 10 bases align to TRBD1. The length of the CDR3 is 16 residues. Unmatched junction bases numbered 7, after V lost 0 bases and J lost 4 bases. Germline CDR1 SGDLS, CDR2 YYNGEE. This CDR3 reads CASSVDLTGGAYEQYF. CDR3 nucleotides: TGTGCCAGCAGCGTAGATCTGACAGGGGGCGCGTACGAGCAGTACTTC. Combining the CDR3 with reference TRBV9 and TRBJ2-7 gives the whole variable domain DSGVTQTPKHLITATGQRVTLRCSPRSGDLSVYWYQQSLDQGLQFLIQYYNGEERAKGNILERFSAQQFPDLHSELNLSSLELGDSALYFCASSVDLTGGAYEQYFGPGTRLTVT.

In this sample, this clone turned up a few times. This chain joins TRBV7-7 and TRBJ2-2; D unresolved. Germline V gene data show CDR1 as SSHAT and CDR2 as FNYEAQ (reference sequence). This CDR3 has 14 amino acids. V dropped 2 bases and J dropped 1 base, with 5 bases sitting between them. The DNA for the CDR3 is TGTGCCAGCAGCTTACAGGAGAACACCGGGGAGCTGTTTTTT. It specifies CASSLQENTGELFF.

V is TRBV19 and J is TRBJ1-2; no definite D call. Germline V gives CDR1 LNHDA, CDR2 SQIVND (reference sequence). V lost 3 bases and J 4 bases, leaving 18 bases between the germline ends. The length of the CDR3 is 16 residues. The CDR3 protein is CASSMSTWAVIYGYTF. The CDR3 nucleotides are TGTGCCAGTAGTATGAGTACTTGGGCAGTTATCTATGGCTACACCTTC.

CDR3 sequence (DNA): TGTGCCAGCAGCTGGGAGACAGGGGTGGACAAAAACATTCAGTACTTC. This sequence encodes CASSWETGVDKNIQYF. The J gene is TRBJ2-4, the V gene TRBV7-9, with 8 bases identical to TRBD1. Germline V CDR1 and CDR2: SEHNR, FQNEAQ (reference sequence). CDR3 length equals 16 residues. V trimming: 4 bases; J trimming: 3 bases; junction bases outside the gene matches: 8.

The V call is TRBV10-3, the J call TRBJ1-4; TRBD1 is a possible D gene (5 bases). The CDR3 consists of 15 residues. Per germline, CDR1 ENHRY and CDR2 SYGVKD. V was clipped by 10 bases and J by 2 bases, with 17 bases between them. The chain's CDR3 is CATQASGRTNEKLFF. Here the CDR3 DNA reads TGTGCCACCCAGGCGTCAGGGAGGACTAATGAAAAACTGTTTTTT.

V and J are TRBV27 and TRBJ1-2, with 8 bases aligning to TRBD1. Germline trimming cut 6 bases from V and 2 bases from J; bases unmatched to any gene: 5. CDR1 MNHEY and CDR2 SMNVEV come from the germline V gene (reference sequence). There are 14 residues in the CDR3. CDR3 bases: TGTGCCAGCAGCTGGGACAGGAGAAACTATGGCTACACCTTC. Translation: CASSWDRRNYGYTF.

This chain connects TRBV6-1 to TRBJ2-4; D not certain. The germline V gene encodes CDR1 MNHNS and CDR2 SASEGT. V was shortened by 2 bases and J by 8 bases, with 10 bases between the two germline ends. This CDR3 is built from 13 residues. The CDR3 sequence: CASSESPTDIQYF. CDR3 nucleotide sequence: TGTGCCAGCAGTGAATCCCCAACAGACATTCAGTACTTC.

J is TRBJ2-1 and V is TRBV10-3; 7 nucleotides align to TRBD2. V trimming: 2 bases; J trimming: 8 bases; junction bases outside the gene matches: 6. Germline CDR1 ENHRY, CDR2 SYGVKD. The CDR3 sequence is 14 residues long. CDR3 sequence: CAISEMTSFDEQFF. The CDR3 DNA is TGTGCCATCAGTGAGATGACTAGCTTCGATGAGCAGTTCTTC.

The gene calls are TRBV5-4 and TRBJ1-5; possibly TRBD1 for D (5 bases). V lost 4 bases and J lost 7, with 27 bases in between. The CDR3 runs to 18 residues. Germline V gene lookup returns CDR1 SGHNT and CDR2 YYREEE (reference sequence). The CDR3 bases are TGTGCCAGCAGCCTTAATTCTGGGGGACGGGGGTTGGGGCAGCCCCAGCATTTT. This translates into CASSLNSGGRGLGQPQHF.

The CDR3 sequence: CASSPRTGGNTEAFF. CDR3 nucleotide sequence: TGCGCCAGCAGCCCACGGACAGGGGGGAACACTGAAGCTTTCTTT. The chain is built from TRBV5-1 and TRBJ1-1; TRBD1 aligns across 10 bases. The CDR3 covers 15 residues. With 4 bases clipped from V and 1 base from J, the junction kept 4 bases outside the gene matches. Germline CDR1 SGHRS, CDR2 YFSETQ.

J is TRBJ2-7 and V is TRBV10-3; 10 bases align to TRBD1. This CDR3 spans 13 amino acids. From germline, CDR1 is ENHRY and CDR2 SYGVKD. The trim removed 8 bases at V and 1 base at J, leaving 2 bases unmatched. CDR3: CAIGDRGSYEQYF. CDR3 bases: TGTGCCATCGGGGACAGGGGTTCCTACGAGCAGTACTTC.

Relative to its sample, this clone is medium-sized (0.01 to 0.1%). V gene TRBV4-2 combines with J gene TRBJ2-1, with D possibly being TRBD2 (7 bases). Trimming took 0 bases from V and 9 from J, leaving 15 bases between them. This CDR3 is 15 amino acids long. Germline loops: CDR1 LGHNA, CDR2 YNFKEQ. The CDR3: CASSQDSGGGGEQFF. CDR3 DNA sequence: TGTGCCAGCAGCCAAGATAGCGGAGGGGGGGGTGAGCAGTTCTTC.

The chain employs TRBV7-2 and TRBJ2-3, with D perhaps TRBD1 (6 bases). V was pared by 5 bases and J by 2 bases, with 20 bases between. Per germline, CDR1 SGHTA and CDR2 FQGNSA. The CDR3 length is 17 residues. As DNA, the CDR3 is TGTGCCAGCAGCGGACTCCCGGGACAAATTATCACAGATACGCAGTATTTT. This encodes CASSGLPGQIITDTQYF.

V usage is TRBV2 and J usage is TRBJ2-1; TRBD1 matches 9 bases. The V and J ends lost 6 bases and 4 bases, in that order; junction bases with no gene match: 13. CDR1 and CDR2 (germline): SNHLY, FYNNEI. The length of the CDR3 is 17 residues. The CDR3 sequence is CASRPRRGDREYNEQFF. CDR3 bases: TGTGCCAGCAGACCAAGAAGGGGGGACAGGGAGTACAATGAGCAGTTCTTC.

The J gene is TRBJ1-2, the V gene TRBV29-1, with 8 bases matching TRBD1. The length of the CDR3 is 18 residues. The V gene's germline CDR1 is SQVTM and CDR2 ANQGSEA. V was pared by 1 base and J by 8 bases, with 21 bases of the junction left unmatched. The chain's CDR3 is CSVEGGENRGISAWGYTF. CDR3 sequence (DNA): TGCAGCGTTGAAGGAGGAGAGAACAGGGGGATTTCGGCATGGGGCTACACCTTC.

The rearrangement links TRBV9 to TRBJ2-7, with 11 bases identical to TRBD1. The CDR3 runs to 15 residues. CDR1 is SGDLS, CDR2 YYNGEE, per germline. V gave up 4 bases and J gave up 4 bases; unmatched junction bases: 7. CDR3 sequence (DNA): TGTGCCAGCAGCCCGGGGACAGGGGGTGGATACGAGCAGTACTTC. This sequence encodes CASSPGTGGGYEQYF.

The chain employs TRBV9 and TRBJ1-2; tentatively, D is TRBD1 (6 bases). The germline V gene encodes CDR1 SGDLS and CDR2 YYNGEE. This CDR3 has 16 amino acids. V was shortened by 4 bases and J by 0 bases, with 16 bases between the two germline ends. CDR3 in DNA: TGTGCCAGCAGCCCCCCGGGACACGGAACTAACTATGGCTACACCTTC. Residues: CASSPPGHGTNYGYTF.

The chain carries TRBV11-2 and TRBJ1-1, with a weak D call TRBD1 (6 bases). Trimming removed 2 bases from V and 1 base from J, with 14 bases in between. The CDR3 has 16 amino acids. Looked up from germline, CDR1 is SGHAT and CDR2 is FQNNGV. CDR3 coding DNA: TGTGCCAGCAGCTTACGGTGGACAGTGAGGAACACTGAAGCTTTCTTT. Amino acids: CASSLRWTVRNTEAFF.

V usage is TRBV6-5 and J usage is TRBJ1-2, with 7 positions matching TRBD1. This CDR3 has 13 residues. Germline V gene sequence: CDR1 MNHEY, CDR2 SVGAGI. V was pared by 0 bases and J by 7 bases, with 2 bases of the junction left unmatched. The CDR3 region has the DNA TGTGCCAGCAGTTACTCCGAGGGGGCTGGCTACACCTTC. Protein: CASSYSEGAGYTF.

The CDR3 loop is CASSTEETQYF. The CDR3 DNA sequence: TGTGCCAGCAGCACGGAGGAGACCCAGTACTTC. The chain is built from TRBV7-9 and TRBJ2-5; the D is unclear. Germline V CDR1 and CDR2: SEHNR, FQNEAQ (reference sequence). The CDR3 length is 11 residues. Trimming shortened V by 5 bases and J by 5 bases, and 6 bases separated the two germline ends.

The sample holds a few counts of this clone. This chain links TRBV6-6 with TRBJ2-5, with 8 bases fitting TRBD2. Germline V CDR1 and CDR2: MNHNY, SVGAGI (reference sequence). This CDR3 is 16 amino acids long. V gave up 4 bases and J gave up 0 bases; unmatched junction bases: 7. Written as DNA, the CDR3 is TGTGCCAGCAGTTTGGGGACTAGGGATTACCAAGAGACCCAGTACTTC. It is translated as CASSLGTRDYQETQYF.

The chain uses TRBV5-5 and TRBJ1-2, with 7 bases aligning to TRBD1. Losses at the gene ends were 2 bases for V and 8 bases for J; bases not matched to a gene: 9. CDR3 length: 14 residues. Germline-derived CDR1 and CDR2 are SGHKS and YYEKEE (reference sequence). This CDR3 reads CASSFPDRAGGYTF. The CDR3 nucleotides are TGTGCCAGCAGCTTCCCCGACAGGGCGGGCGGCTACACCTTC.